What follows describes a single TCR beta chain. Its target is not known. J gave up 7 bases and V 3 bases, and 11 bases lay outside the gene matches. Germline loops: CDR1 KGHSH, CDR2 LQKENI. The CDR3 spans 15 residues. These data come from a study of T cells in Graves' hyperthyroidism and ophthalmopathy. Study results and limitations: Using 13 V-J features, a model discriminated ophthalmopathy from stable hyperthyroidism.

Amplification targeted TCR beta CDR3 regions from RNA transcripts. A set of HTBI primers served as the primers for a first-round RT-PCR of the TCR CDR3. TCRdb re-called the multiplex PCR reads with MiXCR, one entry per CDR3 protein. This table holds about half a million distinct CDR3 sequences, roughly 25% found once. The diagnoses drew upon clinical symptoms, serum thyroxine and TRAb, thyroid ultrasound and orbital computed tomography. Each 10 ml fresh peripheral blood draw supplied the PBMCs. The source of this sequence is a woman aged 25-40 years with Graves' ophthalmopathy. The rearrangement uses TRBV18 and TRBJ1-2; TRBD1 agrees at 7 bases. Sequencing was done on a sample of blood. The CDR3, as DNA: TGTGCCAGCTCACCGTACCGACAGGGTCAGGGTGGCTACACCTTC. Translated, it gives CASSPYRQGQGGYTF.